The 23 T cell receptor beta chains below come from one sample, sequenced in a study of control samples from healthy donors and cancer patients. The data were produced by immunoSEQ multiplex PCR, yet TCRdb's version contains in-frame clones alone and is incomplete. Of more than 150,000 clones listed, over 90% are singletons. The specimen was blood. These receptors all stem from a man aged 45-65 years in good health.

The chain is built from TRBV7-9 and TRBJ1-1; no firm D call. Trimming left V 0 bases short and J 4 bases short, with 18 bases between. Germline lookup yields CDR1 SEHNR and CDR2 FQNEAQ (reference sequence). The CDR3 spans 17 residues. The CDR3: CASSLAIREGVSTEAFF. CDR3 sequence (DNA): TGTGCCAGCAGCTTAGCAATCCGGGAGGGAGTAAGCACTGAAGCTTTCTTT.

J is TRBJ2-1 and V is TRBV3-1 (or the pseudogene TRBV3-2); D might be TRBD2 (6 bases). V lost 4 bases to trimming and J lost 0 bases, with 16 bases between them. The CDR3 length is 17 residues. CDR1 LGHDT and CDR2 YNNKEL come from the germline V gene (reference sequence). DNA for the CDR3: TGTGCCAGCAGCCGAGAAGTACTAGCACCCTCCTACAATGAGCAGTTCTTC. It is translated as CASSREVLAPSYNEQFF.

The J gene is TRBJ2-1, the V gene TRBV11-2; D ambiguous. Between the trimmed V and J ends, which lost 1 base and 5 bases, there was a span of 6 bases. Looked up from germline, CDR1 is SGHAT and CDR2 is FQNNGV. The CDR3 has 13 residues. CDR3: CASSLVHDNEQFF. CDR3 DNA sequence: TGTGCCAGCAGCTTAGTACATGACAATGAGCAGTTCTTC.

This clone was counted once. CDR3 loop: CASSLQGPGNTIYF. For the CDR3, the DNA is TGTGCCAGCAGTCTACAGGGTCCTGGAAACACCATATATTTT. The rearrangement joins TRBV2 to TRBJ1-3; a possible D gene is TRBD1 (6 bases). Germline V gives CDR1 SNHLY, CDR2 FYNNEI. V was trimmed by 5 bases and J by 2 bases, leaving 10 bases between them. CDR3 size: 14 residues.

The chain carries TRBV27 and TRBJ2-7; D is ambiguous. Looked up from germline, CDR1 is MNHEY and CDR2 is SMNVEV (reference sequence). CDR3 size: 16 residues. With 2 bases removed from V and 6 bases from J, the gap between germline ends came to 20 bases. The chain's CDR3 is CASSLVPWTPLGEQYF. CDR3 nucleotides: TGTGCCAGCAGTTTAGTACCCTGGACGCCCCTCGGCGAGCAGTACTTC.

This sequence joins TRBV12-3 or TRBV12-4 and TRBJ2-1; D unclear. This CDR3 has 12 residues. Trimming took 5 bases from V and 5 from J, leaving 7 bases between them. The CDR3 DNA sequence: TGTGCCAGCAGTATAATGGACAATGAGCAGTTCTTC. It specifies CASSIMDNEQFF.

This chain's CDR3 is CASSMDSYGYTF. For the CDR3, the DNA is TGTGCCAGCAGCATGGACAGCTATGGCTACACCTTC. The chain couples TRBV7-2 to TRBJ1-2; TRBD1 might be the D (6 bases). The germline V and J ends were trimmed by 5 bases and 4 bases, with 8 bases remaining between them. Germline CDR1 and CDR2: SGHTA and FQGNSA. The CDR3 is 12 amino acids. Drawing the rest from reference TRBV7-2 and TRBJ1-2, the complete variable domain is GAGVSQSPSNKVTEKGKDVELRCDPISGHTALYWYRQSLGQGLEFLIYFQGNSAPDKSGLPSDRFSAERTGGSVSTLTIQRTQQEDSAVYLCASSMDSYGYTFGSGTRLTVV.

This clone occurred once. The V call is TRBV28, the J call TRBJ2-7; D gene ambiguous. CDR3 length equals 12 residues. Germline V lookup: CDR1 MDHEN, CDR2 SYDVKM. V was pared by 6 bases and J by 5 bases, with 11 bases between. The CDR3 here is CASRPSLNEQYF. The CDR3 nucleotides are TGTGCCAGCAGACCAAGTTTAAACGAGCAGTACTTC.

The chain links TRBV18 to TRBJ2-1; 7 nucleotides agree with TRBD2. The CDR3 length is 14 residues. Per the germline V gene, CDR1 is KGHSH and CDR2 is LQKENI. V gave up 3 bases and J gave up 7 bases; unmatched junction bases: 6. CDR3 sequence: CASSPKGGRNEQFF. The CDR3, as DNA: TGTGCCAGCTCACCCAAGGGAGGGCGGAATGAGCAGTTCTTC.

The sample holds one count of this clone. The J gene is TRBJ2-7, the V gene TRBV28, with 7 bases lining up with TRBD2. This CDR3 spans 15 amino acids. The trim removed 2 bases at V and 0 bases at J, leaving 4 bases unmatched. CDR1 and CDR2 from the germline V gene are MDHEN and SYDVKM. The CDR3 DNA reads as TGTGCCAGCAGTTTAGTTAGCGGGCTCTCCTACGAGCAGTACTTC. Its translation is CASSLVSGLSYEQYF. The complete variable domain, with remaining parts taken from reference TRBV28 and TRBJ2-7, reads DVKVTQSSRYLVKRTGEKVFLECVQDMDHENMFWYRQDPGLGLRLIYFSYDVKMKEKGDIPEGYSVSREKKERFSLILESASTNQTSMYLCASSLVSGLSYEQYFGPGTRLTVT.

This chain joins TRBV2 and TRBJ1-5; D is perhaps TRBD1 (5 bases). The CDR3 contains 15 residues. V was pared by 6 bases and J by 0 bases, with 12 bases between. Germline CDR1 reads SNHLY; CDR2 reads FYNNEI. This chain's CDR3 is CASRGTDHSNQPQHF. The DNA for the CDR3 is TGTGCCAGCAGAGGGACGGACCATAGCAATCAGCCCCAGCATTTT.

To note about this clone: This specimen includes other DNA sequences encoding the same CDR3. The chain has TRBV9 and TRBJ2-7; D not certain. The V gene's germline CDR1 is SGDLS and CDR2 YYNGEE. V lost 0 bases and J lost 4, with 2 bases in between. CDR3 length: 11 residues. DNA for the CDR3: TGTGCCAGCAGCGTAGGTTACGAGCAGTACTTC. Protein product: CASSVGYEQYF.

The chain employs TRBV29-1 and TRBJ1-1; no clear D. Germline V gene data show CDR1 as SQVTM and CDR2 as ANQGSEA. V dropped 6 bases and J dropped 4 bases, with 6 bases sitting between them. The CDR3 consists of 10 residues. This CDR3 is CSVQLTEAFF. For the CDR3, the DNA is TGCAGCGTACAGCTCACTGAAGCTTTCTTT.

This clone was counted a single time. The chain carries TRBV7-9 and TRBJ1-4; 7 nucleotides line up with TRBD1. Germline V gives CDR1 SEHNR, CDR2 FQNEAQ (reference sequence). The length of the CDR3 is 15 residues. With V trimmed by 6 bases and J by 7 bases, 11 bases remained unmatched. CDR3 sequence: CASSSSQGIVEKLFF. CDR3 sequence (DNA): TGTGCCAGCAGTTCGTCACAGGGGATTGTTGAAAAACTGTTTTTT.

The chain joins TRBV1 to TRBJ1-2; the DNA was not used to check the table's D call, TRBD1. TRBV1 is listed as a pseudogene. This CDR3 contains 15 residues. CDR3 in amino acids: CTSSQAGDISMGYTF. In DNA form, the CDR3 reads TGCACCAGCAGCCAAGCAGGGGACATCTCTATGGGCTACACCTTC.

The chain recombines TRBV27 with TRBJ1-4, with D possibly TRBD1 on 6 matching bases. The CDR3 consists of 17 residues. The germline gives CDR1 MNHEY, CDR2 SMNVEV (reference sequence). Trimming took off 5 bases at V and 2 bases at J, with 18 bases between the two ends. In DNA, the CDR3 is TGTGCCAGCAGTCCAGTAATAAACAGGGTCACTAATGAAAAACTGTTTTTT. It translates to CASSPVINRVTNEKLFF.

Turning to this clone: The sample carries other DNA sequences with the same CDR3. The chain employs TRBV18 and TRBJ2-6, with D possibly matching TRBD2 (5 bases). V lost 9 bases, J lost 0 bases, and 9 bases lay in between. In germline, CDR1 is KGHSH, CDR2 LQKENI. CDR3 length equals 14 residues. CDR3 sequence (DNA): TGTGCCAGTTCGGGGAGCTCTGGGGCCAACGTCCTGACTTTC. As protein: CASSGSSGANVLTF. The full variable domain, its missing parts supplied by reference TRBV18 and TRBJ2-6, is NAGVMQNPRHLVRRRGQEARLRCSPMKGHSHVYWYRQLPEEGLKFMVYLQKENIIDESGMPKERFSAEFPKEGPSILRIQQVVRGDSAAYFCASSGSSGANVLTFGAGSRLTVL.

This clone was found many times. This rearrangement joins TRBV6-1 to TRBJ1-3; TRBD1 aligns across 10 bases. The V gene end was trimmed by 3 bases and the J gene end by 4 bases; junction bases not matched to a gene: 9. This CDR3 has 17 amino acids. Germline CDR1 reads MNHNS; CDR2 reads SASEGT. Here the CDR3 reads CASSDPRQGAFGNTIYF. CDR3 DNA: TGTGCCAGCAGTGATCCCAGACAGGGGGCGTTCGGAAACACCATATATTTT.

V usage is TRBV6-1 and J usage is TRBJ2-2, with unresolved D. The CDR3 extends over 13 amino acids. With 0 bases removed from V and 4 bases from J, the gap between germline ends came to 3 bases. CDR1 MNHNS and CDR2 SASEGT come from the germline V gene. Here the CDR3 reads CASSEAFTGELFF. In DNA, the CDR3 is TGTGCCAGCAGTGAAGCTTTCACCGGGGAGCTGTTTTTT.

The V call is TRBV7-6, the J call TRBJ2-1; TRBD2 might be the D (5 bases). The CDR3 runs to 16 residues. V was pared by 0 bases and J by 7 bases, with 16 bases between. Germline V gene lookup returns CDR1 SGHVS and CDR2 FNYEAQ. CDR3: CASSLAIGGVENEQFF. In DNA, the CDR3 is TGTGCCAGCAGCTTAGCAATAGGAGGAGTGGAAAATGAGCAGTTCTTC.

This clone was recorded once. The V gene is TRBV14, the J gene TRBJ2-3, with 8 bases fitting TRBD2. Germline CDR1 reads SGHDN; CDR2 reads FVKESK. This CDR3 is built from 16 residues. V was pared by 3 bases and J by 5 bases, with 10 bases of the junction left unmatched. CDR3 region: CASSHGSSGRGDTQYF. The DNA for the CDR3 is TGTGCCAGCAGCCATGGGTCTAGCGGGCGGGGAGATACGCAGTATTTT.

V gene TRBV10-3 combines with J gene TRBJ1-6; 8 nucleotides match TRBD1. CDR1 and CDR2 (germline): ENHRY, SYGVKD. The ends lost 0 bases at V and 12 bases at J; junction bases unmatched: 7. The CDR3 runs 15 residues. Here the CDR3 DNA reads TGTGCCATCAGTGAGTCAGGACAGGGCAATGGACCCCTCCACTTT. It codes for CAISESGQGNGPLHF.

This chain links TRBV6-5 with TRBJ2-7; no definite D call. CDR3 length equals 14 residues. Germline V gene lookup returns CDR1 MNHEY and CDR2 SVGAGI. V was cut by 0 bases and J by 3 bases, with 9 bases left in between. CDR3 sequence: CASSYSPALYEQYF. The CDR3 coding sequence is TGTGCCAGCAGTTACTCGCCAGCCCTCTACGAGCAGTACTTC.